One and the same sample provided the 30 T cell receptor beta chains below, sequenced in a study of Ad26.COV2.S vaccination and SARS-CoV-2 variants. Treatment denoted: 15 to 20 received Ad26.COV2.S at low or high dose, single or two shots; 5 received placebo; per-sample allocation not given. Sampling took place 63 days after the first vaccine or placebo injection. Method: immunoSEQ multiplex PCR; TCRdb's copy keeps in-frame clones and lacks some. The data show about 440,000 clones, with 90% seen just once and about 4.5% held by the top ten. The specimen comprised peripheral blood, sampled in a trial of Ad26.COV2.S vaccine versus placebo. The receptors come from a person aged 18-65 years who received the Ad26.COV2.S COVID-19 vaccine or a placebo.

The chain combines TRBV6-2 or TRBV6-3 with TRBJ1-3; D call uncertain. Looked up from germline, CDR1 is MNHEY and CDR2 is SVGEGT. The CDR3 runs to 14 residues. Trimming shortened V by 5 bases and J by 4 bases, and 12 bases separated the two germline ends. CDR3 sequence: CASSLGPPGNTIYF. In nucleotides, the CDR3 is TGTGCCAGCAGTCTCGGGCCGCCCGGAAACACCATATATTTT.

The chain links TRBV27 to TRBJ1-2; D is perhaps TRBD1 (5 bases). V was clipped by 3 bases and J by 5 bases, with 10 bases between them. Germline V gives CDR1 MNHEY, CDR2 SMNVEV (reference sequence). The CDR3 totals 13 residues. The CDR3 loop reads CASSFGAGYGYTF. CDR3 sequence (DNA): TGTGCCAGCAGTTTTGGGGCAGGGTATGGCTACACCTTC.

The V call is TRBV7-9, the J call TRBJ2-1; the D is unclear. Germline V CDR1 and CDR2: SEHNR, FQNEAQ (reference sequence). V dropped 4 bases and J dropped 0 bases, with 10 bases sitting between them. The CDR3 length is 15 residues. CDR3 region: CASSSPKSSYNEQFF. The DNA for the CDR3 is TGTGCCAGCAGCTCCCCCAAGAGCTCCTACAATGAGCAGTTCTTC.

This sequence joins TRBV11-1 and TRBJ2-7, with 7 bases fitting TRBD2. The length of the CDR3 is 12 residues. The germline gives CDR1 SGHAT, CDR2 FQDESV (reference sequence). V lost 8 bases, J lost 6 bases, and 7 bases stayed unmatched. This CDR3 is CASGWGGTEQYF. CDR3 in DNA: TGTGCCAGCGGCTGGGGGGGGACCGAGCAGTACTTC.

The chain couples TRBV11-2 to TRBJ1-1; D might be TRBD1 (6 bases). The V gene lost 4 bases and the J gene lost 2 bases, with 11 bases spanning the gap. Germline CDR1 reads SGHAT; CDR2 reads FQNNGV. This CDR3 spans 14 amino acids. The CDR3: CASSSTGFNTEAFF. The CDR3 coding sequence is TGTGCCAGCAGCTCGACAGGATTTAACACTGAAGCTTTCTTT. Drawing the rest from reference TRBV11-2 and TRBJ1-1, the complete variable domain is EAGVAQSPRYKIIEKRQSVAFWCNPISGHATLYWYQQILGQGPKLLIQFQNNGVVDDSQLPKDRFSAERLKGVDSTLKIQPAKLEDSAVYLCASSSTGFNTEAFFGQGTRLTVV.

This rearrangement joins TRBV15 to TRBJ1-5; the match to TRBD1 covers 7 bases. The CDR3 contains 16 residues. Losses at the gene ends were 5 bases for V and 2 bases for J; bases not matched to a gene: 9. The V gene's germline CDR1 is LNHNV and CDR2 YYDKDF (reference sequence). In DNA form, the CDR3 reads TGTGCCACCAGCTTTACCGACAGGGTTGGCAATCAGCCCCAGCATTTT. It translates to CATSFTDRVGNQPQHF.

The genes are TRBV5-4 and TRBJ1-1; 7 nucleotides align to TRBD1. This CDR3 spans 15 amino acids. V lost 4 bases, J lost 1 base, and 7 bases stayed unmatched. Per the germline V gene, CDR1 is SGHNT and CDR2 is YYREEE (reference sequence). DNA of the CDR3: TGTGCCAGCAGCGGACCAGGGGGGGGGAACACTGAAGCTTTCTTT. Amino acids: CASSGPGGGNTEAFF.

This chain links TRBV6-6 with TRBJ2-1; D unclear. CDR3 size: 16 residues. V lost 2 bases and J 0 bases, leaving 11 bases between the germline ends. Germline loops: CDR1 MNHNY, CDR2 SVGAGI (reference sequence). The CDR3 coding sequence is TGTGCCAGCAGTTACCCGGCTGGAAGCTCCTACAATGAGCAGTTCTTC. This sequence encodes CASSYPAGSSYNEQFF.

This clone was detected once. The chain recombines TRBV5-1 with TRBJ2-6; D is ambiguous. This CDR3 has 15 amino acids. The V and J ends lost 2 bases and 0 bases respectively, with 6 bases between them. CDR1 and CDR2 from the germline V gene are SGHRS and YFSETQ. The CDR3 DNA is TGCGCCAGCAGCTTCGCCTCCTCTGGGGCCAACGTCCTGACTTTC. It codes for CASSFASSGANVLTF.

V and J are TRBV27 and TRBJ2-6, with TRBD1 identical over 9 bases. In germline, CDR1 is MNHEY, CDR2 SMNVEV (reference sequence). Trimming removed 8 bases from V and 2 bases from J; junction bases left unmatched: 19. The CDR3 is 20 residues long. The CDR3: CASGDPPGQGYYTGANVLTF. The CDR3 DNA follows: TGTGCCAGCGGAGATCCGCCGGGACAGGGTTATTATACTGGGGCCAACGTCCTGACTTTC.

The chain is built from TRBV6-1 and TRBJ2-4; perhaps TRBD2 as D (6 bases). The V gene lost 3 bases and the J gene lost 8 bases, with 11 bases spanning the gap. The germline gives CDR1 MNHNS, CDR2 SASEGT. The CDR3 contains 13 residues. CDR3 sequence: CASSDGGFDIQYF. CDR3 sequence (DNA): TGTGCCAGCAGTGACGGGGGATTCGACATTCAGTACTTC.

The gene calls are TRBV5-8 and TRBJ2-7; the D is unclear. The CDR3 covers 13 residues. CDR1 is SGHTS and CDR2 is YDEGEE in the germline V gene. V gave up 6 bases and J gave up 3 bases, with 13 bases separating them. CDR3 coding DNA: TGTGCCAGCACCTGGGGTAGCCTCTACGAGCAGTACTTC. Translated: CASTWGSLYEQYF.

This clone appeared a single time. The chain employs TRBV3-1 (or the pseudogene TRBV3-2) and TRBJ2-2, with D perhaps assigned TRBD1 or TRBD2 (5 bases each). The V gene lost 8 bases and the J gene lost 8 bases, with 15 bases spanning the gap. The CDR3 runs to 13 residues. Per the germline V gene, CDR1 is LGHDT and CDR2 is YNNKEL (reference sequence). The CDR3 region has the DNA TGTGCCAGCCGGCCCCCGGGGCCGGGGGAGCTGTTTTTT. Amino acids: CASRPPGPGELFF.

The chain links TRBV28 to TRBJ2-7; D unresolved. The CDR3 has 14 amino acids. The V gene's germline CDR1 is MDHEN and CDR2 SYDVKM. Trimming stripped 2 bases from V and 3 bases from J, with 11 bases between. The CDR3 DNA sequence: TGTGCCAGCAGTTTAAGCCGCAAGAACTACGAGCAGTACTTC. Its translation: CASSLSRKNYEQYF.

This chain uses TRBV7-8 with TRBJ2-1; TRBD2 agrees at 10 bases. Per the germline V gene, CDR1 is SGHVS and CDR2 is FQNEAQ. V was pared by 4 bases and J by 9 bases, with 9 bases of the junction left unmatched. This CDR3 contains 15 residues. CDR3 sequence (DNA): TGTGCCAGCAGCTCCCTAGCGGGGGCCGGGGGTGAGCAGTTCTTC. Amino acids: CASSSLAGAGGEQFF.

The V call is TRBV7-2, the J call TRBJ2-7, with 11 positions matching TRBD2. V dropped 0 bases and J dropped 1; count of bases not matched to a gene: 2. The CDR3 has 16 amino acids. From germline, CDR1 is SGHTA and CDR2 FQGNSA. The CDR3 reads CASSLAASGRSYEQYF. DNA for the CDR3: TGTGCCAGCAGCTTAGCGGCTAGCGGGAGGTCCTACGAGCAGTACTTC. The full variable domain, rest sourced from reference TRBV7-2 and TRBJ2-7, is GAGVSQSPSNKVTEKGKDVELRCDPISGHTALYWYRQSLGQGLEFLIYFQGNSAPDKSGLPSDRFSAERTGGSVSTLTIQRTQQEDSAVYLCASSLAASGRSYEQYFGPGTRLTVT.

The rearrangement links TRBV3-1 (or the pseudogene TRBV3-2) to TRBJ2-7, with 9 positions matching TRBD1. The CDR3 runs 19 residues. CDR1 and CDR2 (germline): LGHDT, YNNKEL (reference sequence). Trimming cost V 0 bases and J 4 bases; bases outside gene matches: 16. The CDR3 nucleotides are TGTGCCAGCAGCCAAGAACTACAGGGGGCTTCCAACCCCAATTACGAGCAGTACTTC. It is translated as CASSQELQGASNPNYEQYF.

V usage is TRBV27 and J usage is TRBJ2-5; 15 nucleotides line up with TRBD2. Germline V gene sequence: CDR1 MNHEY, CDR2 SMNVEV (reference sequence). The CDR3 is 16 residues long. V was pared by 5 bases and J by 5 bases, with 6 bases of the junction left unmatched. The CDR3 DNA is TGTGCCAGCAGTCCCCGGACTAGCGGGAGGGCTGAGACCCAGTACTTC. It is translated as CASSPRTSGRAETQYF.

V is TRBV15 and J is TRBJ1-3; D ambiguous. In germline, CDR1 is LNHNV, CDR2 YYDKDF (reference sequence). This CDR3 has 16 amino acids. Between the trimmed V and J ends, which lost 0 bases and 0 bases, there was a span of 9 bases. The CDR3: CATSRDGSNSGNTIYF. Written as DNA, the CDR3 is TGTGCCACCAGCAGAGATGGGTCCAACTCTGGAAACACCATATATTTT.

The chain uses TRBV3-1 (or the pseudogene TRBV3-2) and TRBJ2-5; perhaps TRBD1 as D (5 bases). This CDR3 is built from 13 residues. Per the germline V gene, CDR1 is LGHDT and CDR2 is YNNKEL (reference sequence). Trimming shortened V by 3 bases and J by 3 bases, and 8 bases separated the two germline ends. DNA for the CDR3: TGTGCCAGCAGCCATGGACAAGAAGAGACCCAGTACTTC. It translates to CASSHGQEETQYF.

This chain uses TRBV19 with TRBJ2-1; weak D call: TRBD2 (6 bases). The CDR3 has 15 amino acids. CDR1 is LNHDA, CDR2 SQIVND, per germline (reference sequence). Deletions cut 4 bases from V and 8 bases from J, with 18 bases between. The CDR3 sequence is CASSTGLPQVDEQFF. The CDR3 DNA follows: TGTGCCAGTAGTACGGGACTTCCCCAGGTGGATGAGCAGTTCTTC.

The CDR3 loop is CASRLTMDSIYEQYF. Written as DNA, the CDR3 is TGTGCCAGCAGACTAACCATGGACAGTATCTACGAGCAGTACTTC. The chain couples TRBV6-5 to TRBJ2-7; D might be TRBD1 (6 bases). V lost 6 bases and J lost 3, with 18 bases in between. Germline CDR1 MNHEY, CDR2 SVGAGI. The CDR3 spans 15 residues.

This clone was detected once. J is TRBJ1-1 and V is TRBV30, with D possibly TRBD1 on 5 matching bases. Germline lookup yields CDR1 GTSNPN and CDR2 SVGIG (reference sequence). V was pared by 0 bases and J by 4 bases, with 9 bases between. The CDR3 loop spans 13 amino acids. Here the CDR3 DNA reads TGTGCCTGGAGTGTTGGGGGGGGCACTGAAGCTTTCTTT. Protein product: CAWSVGGGTEAFF.

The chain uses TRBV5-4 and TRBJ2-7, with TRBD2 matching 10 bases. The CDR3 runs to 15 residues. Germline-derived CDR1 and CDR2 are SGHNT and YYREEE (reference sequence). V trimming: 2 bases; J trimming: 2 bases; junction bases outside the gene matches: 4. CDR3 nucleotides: TGTGCCAGCAGCTTCGGACTAGCGGATGCCTACGAGCAGTACTTC. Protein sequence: CASSFGLADAYEQYF. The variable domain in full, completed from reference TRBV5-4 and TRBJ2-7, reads ETGVTQSPTHLIKTRGQQVTLRCSSQSGHNTVSWYQQALGQGPQFIFQYYREEENGRGNFPPRFSGLQFPNYSSELNVNALELDDSALYLCASSFGLADAYEQYFGPGTRLTVT.

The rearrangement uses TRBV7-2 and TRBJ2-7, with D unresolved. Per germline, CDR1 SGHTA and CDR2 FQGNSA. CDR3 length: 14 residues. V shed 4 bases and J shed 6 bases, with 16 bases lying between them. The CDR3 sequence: CASSSLAATSEQYF. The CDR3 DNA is TGTGCCAGCAGCTCCCTGGCGGCCACCTCCGAGCAGTACTTC.

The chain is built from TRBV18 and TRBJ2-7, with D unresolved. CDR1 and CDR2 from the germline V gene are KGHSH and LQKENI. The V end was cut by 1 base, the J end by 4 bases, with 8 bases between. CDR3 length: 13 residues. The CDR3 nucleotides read TGTGCCAGCTCACCACGTGCAGTTTACGAGCAGTACTTC. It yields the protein CASSPRAVYEQYF. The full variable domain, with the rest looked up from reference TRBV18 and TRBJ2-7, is NAGVMQNPRHLVRRRGQEARLRCSPMKGHSHVYWYRQLPEEGLKFMVYLQKENIIDESGMPKERFSAEFPKEGPSILRIQQVVRGDSAAYFCASSPRAVYEQYFGPGTRLTVT.

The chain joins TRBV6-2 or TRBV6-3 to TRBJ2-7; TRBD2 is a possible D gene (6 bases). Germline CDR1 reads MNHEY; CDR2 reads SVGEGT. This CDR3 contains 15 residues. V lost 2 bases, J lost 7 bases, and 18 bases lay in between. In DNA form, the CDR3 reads TGTGCCAGCAGTTACGAGAACACTAGCAGACGGGAGCAGTACTTC. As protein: CASSYENTSRREQYF.

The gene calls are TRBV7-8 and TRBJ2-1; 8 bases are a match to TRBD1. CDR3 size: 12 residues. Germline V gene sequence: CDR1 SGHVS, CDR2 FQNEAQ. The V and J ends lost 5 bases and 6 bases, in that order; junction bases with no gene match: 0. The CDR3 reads CASSQGANEQFF. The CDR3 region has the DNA TGTGCCAGCAGCCAGGGGGCCAATGAGCAGTTCTTC. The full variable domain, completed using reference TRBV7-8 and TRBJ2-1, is GAGVSQSPRYKVAKRGQDVALRCDPISGHVSLFWYQQALGQGPEFLTYFQNEAQLDKSGLPSDRFFAERPEGSVSTLKIQRTQQEDSAVYLCASSQGANEQFFGPGTRLTVL.

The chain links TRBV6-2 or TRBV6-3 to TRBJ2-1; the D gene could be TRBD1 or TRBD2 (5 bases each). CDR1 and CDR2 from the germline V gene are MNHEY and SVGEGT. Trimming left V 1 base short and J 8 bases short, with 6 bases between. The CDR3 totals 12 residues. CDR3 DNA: TGTGCCAGCAGTTACTTGGGGGATGAGCAGTTCTTC. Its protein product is CASSYLGDEQFF.

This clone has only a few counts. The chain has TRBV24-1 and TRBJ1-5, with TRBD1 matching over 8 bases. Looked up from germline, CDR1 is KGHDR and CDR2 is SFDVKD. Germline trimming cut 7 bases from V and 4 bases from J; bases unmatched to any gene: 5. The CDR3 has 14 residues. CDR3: CATSGQGGNQPQHF. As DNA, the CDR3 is TGTGCCACCAGCGGACAGGGAGGTAATCAGCCCCAGCATTTT.